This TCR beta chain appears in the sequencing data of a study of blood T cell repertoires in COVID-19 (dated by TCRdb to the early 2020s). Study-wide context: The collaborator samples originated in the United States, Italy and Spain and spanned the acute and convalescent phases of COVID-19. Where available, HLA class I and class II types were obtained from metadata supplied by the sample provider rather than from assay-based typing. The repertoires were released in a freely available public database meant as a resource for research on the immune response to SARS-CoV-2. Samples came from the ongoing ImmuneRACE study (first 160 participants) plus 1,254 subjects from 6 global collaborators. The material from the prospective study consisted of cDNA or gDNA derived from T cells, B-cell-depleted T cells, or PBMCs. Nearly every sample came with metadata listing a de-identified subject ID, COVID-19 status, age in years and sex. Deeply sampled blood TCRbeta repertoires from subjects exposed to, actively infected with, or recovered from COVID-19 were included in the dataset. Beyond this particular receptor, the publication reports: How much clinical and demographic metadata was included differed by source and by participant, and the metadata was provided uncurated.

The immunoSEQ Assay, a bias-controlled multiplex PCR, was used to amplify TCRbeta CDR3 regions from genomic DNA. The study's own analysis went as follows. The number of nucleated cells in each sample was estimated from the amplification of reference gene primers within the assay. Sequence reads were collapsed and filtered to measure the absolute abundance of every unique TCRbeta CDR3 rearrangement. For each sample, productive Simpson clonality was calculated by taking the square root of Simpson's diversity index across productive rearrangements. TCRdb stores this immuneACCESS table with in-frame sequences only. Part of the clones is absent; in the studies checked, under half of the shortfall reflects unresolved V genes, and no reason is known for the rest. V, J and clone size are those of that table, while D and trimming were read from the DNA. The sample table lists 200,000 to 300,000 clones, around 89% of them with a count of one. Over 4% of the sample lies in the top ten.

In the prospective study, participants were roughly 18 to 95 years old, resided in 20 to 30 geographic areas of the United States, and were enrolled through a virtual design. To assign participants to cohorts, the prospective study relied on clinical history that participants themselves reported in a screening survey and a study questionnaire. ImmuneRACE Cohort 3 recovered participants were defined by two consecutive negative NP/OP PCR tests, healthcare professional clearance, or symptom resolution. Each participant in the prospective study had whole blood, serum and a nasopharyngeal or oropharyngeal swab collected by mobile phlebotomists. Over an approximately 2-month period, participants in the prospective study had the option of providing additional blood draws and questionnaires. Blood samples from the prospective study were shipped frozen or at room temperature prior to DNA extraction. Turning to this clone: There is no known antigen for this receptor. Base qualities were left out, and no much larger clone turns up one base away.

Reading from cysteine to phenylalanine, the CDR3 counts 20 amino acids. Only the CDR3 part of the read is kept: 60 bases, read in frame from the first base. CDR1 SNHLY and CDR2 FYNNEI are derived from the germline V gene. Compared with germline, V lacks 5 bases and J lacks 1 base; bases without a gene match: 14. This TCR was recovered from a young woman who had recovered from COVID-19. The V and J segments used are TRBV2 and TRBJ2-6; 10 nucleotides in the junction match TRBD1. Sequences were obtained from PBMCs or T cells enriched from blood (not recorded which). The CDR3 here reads CASSRTGGRLQQSGANVLTF. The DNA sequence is TGTGCCAGCAGTAGGACAGGGGGACGTTTACAACAGTCTGGGGCCAACGTCCTGACTTTC.